Following are 27 T cell receptor beta chains from one sample sequenced in a study of early T cells in non-severe SARS-CoV-2 infection. TCRdb reprocessed the 5' RACE reads via MiXCR and lists one record per CDR3 protein. The sample has 45,000 to 75,000 distinct CDR3 sequences, about 8.9% seen once; the top ten hold 17%. Sequenced material: whole blood. These receptors all stem from an adult who was a healthcare worker with PCR-confirmed SARS-CoV-2 infection or an uninfected control (not recorded which).

The table lists this clonotype with many counts. The chain links TRBV11-2 to TRBJ2-4, with D possibly called TRBD1 or TRBD2 (7 bases each). From germline, CDR1 is SGHAT and CDR2 FQNNGV. The V end lost 5 bases, the J end lost 0 bases, and 20 bases lay between the germline ends. The CDR3 is 18 residues long. The chain's CDR3 is CASSKAIPGGVAKNIQYF. The CDR3 nucleotides read TGTGCCAGCAGCAAAGCTATCCCAGGGGGGGTAGCCAAAAACATTCAGTACTTC.

This sequence joins TRBV5-1 and TRBJ2-3; 9 nucleotides agree with TRBD1. The CDR3 extends over 15 amino acids. Looked up from germline, CDR1 is SGHRS and CDR2 is YFSETQ. Trimming removed 7 bases from V and 4 bases from J; junction bases left unmatched: 10. CDR3 nucleotides: TGCGCCAGCCTGAAACAGGGGGCACGCTCAGATACGCAGTATTTT. Amino acid sequence: CASLKQGARSDTQYF.

This clonotype was observed many times. The rearrangement links TRBV24-1 to TRBJ2-1; D is unresolved. This CDR3 region has 13 residues. V was cut by 1 base and J by 5 bases, with 5 bases left in between. Germline V gene sequence: CDR1 KGHDR, CDR2 SFDVKD. The CDR3 loop reads CATSDFPHNEQFF. As DNA, the CDR3 is TGTGCCACCAGTGATTTTCCCCACAATGAGCAGTTCTTC.

This clonotype showed up many times. This chain connects TRBV12-2 to TRBJ1-6. TRBV12-2 is deemed a pseudogene. CDR3 length equals 17 residues. The DNA for the CDR3 is TGTGCAAGTCGCTTAGTGCGCACAGTGTGTTATAATTCACCCCTCCACTTT. It encodes CASRLVRTVCYNSPLHF.

This clonotype was seen at least ten times. The rearrangement joins TRBV6-2 or TRBV6-3 to TRBJ2-6, with TRBD2 identical over 9 bases. This CDR3 region has 17 residues. Germline V CDR1 and CDR2: MNHEY, SVGEGT. V lost 8 bases to trimming and J lost 4 bases; unmatched junction nucleotides: 12. The CDR3 DNA follows: TGTGCCAGCCGACCCCAGAGACTAGCGGCCGGGGCCAACGTCCTGACTTTC. It is translated as CASRPQRLAAGANVLTF.

In its sample, this clonotype was seen many times. The rearrangement joins TRBV20-1 to TRBJ2-7; TRBD1 aligns across 11 bases. V lost 5 bases, J lost 3 bases, and 6 bases stayed unmatched. The CDR3 is made up of 14 amino acids. The V gene's germline CDR1 is DFQATT and CDR2 SNEGSKA (reference sequence). CDR3 protein: CSAYTGTGGYEQYF. CDR3 nucleotides: TGCAGTGCTTACACCGGGACAGGGGGCTACGAGCAGTACTTC.

The J gene is TRBJ2-2, the V gene TRBV12-5; unclear D gene. The germline V and J ends were trimmed by 5 bases and 4 bases, with 8 bases remaining between them. Germline V gives CDR1 LGHNT, CDR2 FRNRAP. The CDR3 loop spans 13 amino acids. The CDR3 coding sequence is TGTGCTAGTGGTCCACTTACCACCGGGGAGCTGTTTTTT. It translates to CASGPLTTGELFF. The full variable domain, with the rest looked up from reference TRBV12-5 and TRBJ2-2, is DARVTQTPRHKVTEMGQEVTMRCQPILGHNTVFWYRQTMMQGLELLAYFRNRAPLDDSGMPKDRFSAEMPDATLATLKIQPSEPRDSAVYFCASGPLTTGELFFGEGSRLTVL.

This clonotype was seen repeatedly, ten times or more. The rearrangement joins TRBV27 to TRBJ1-1, with D perhaps TRBD1 (5 bases). Germline V lookup: CDR1 MNHEY, CDR2 SMNVEV (reference sequence). The germline V and J ends were trimmed by 6 bases and 3 bases, with 20 bases remaining between them. The CDR3 covers 16 residues. The CDR3 nucleotides are TGTGCCAGCAGCCCCCTTTATGGATTGGGGGACACTGAAGCTTTCTTT. Its protein is CASSPLYGLGDTEAFF.

This clonotype was detected a few times. The gene calls are TRBV7-9 and TRBJ2-1; D is undetermined. Germline V gene lookup returns CDR1 SEHNR and CDR2 FQNEAQ (reference sequence). V was pared by 4 bases and J by 7 bases, with 14 bases between. This CDR3 is built from 14 residues. The CDR3 coding sequence is TGTGCCAGCAGCTCCTCTGGCTTTAAGAATGAGCAGTTCTTC. This codes for CASSSSGFKNEQFF.

This clonotype has just a few counts. The J gene is TRBJ2-1, the V gene TRBV28; 8 bases match TRBD2. CDR1 is MDHEN, CDR2 SYDVKM, per germline. The V segment lost 4 bases and the J segment 0 bases; nucleotides outside the gene matches: 5. The CDR3 has 16 residues. CDR3 protein: CASSSIAGTSYNEQFF. CDR3 DNA sequence: TGTGCCAGCAGTTCGATAGCGGGAACCTCCTACAATGAGCAGTTCTTC.

In DNA, the CDR3 is TGTGCCAGCAGGGGGACTAGCGGAGGCACAGATACGCAGTATTTT. This codes for CASRGTSGGTDTQYF. This chain links TRBV28 with TRBJ2-3; 11 nucleotides line up with TRBD2. The V gene end was trimmed by 6 bases and the J gene end by 1 base; junction bases not matched to a gene: 3. CDR1 and CDR2 from the germline V gene are MDHEN and SYDVKM. This CDR3 comprises 15 residues.

This clonotype was detected ten times or more. In nucleotides, the CDR3 is TGTGCCAGCAATCGGAGGGGCCCCTTCAATGAGCAGTTCTTC. Translated, it gives CASNRRGPFNEQFF. The J gene is TRBJ2-1, the V gene TRBV6-2 or TRBV6-3; D is possibly TRBD2 (6 bases). Trimming cost V 7 bases and J 6 bases, with 16 bases left between them. Germline loops: CDR1 MNHEY, CDR2 SVGEGT. The CDR3 length is 14 residues.

Notes on this clonotype: It may be a read error: a sequence one base away is much more abundant. V is TRBV20-1 and J is TRBJ1-2; D gene ambiguous. Germline assignment: CDR1 DFQATT and CDR2 SNEGSKA (reference sequence). The CDR3 runs to 11 residues. In DNA, the CDR3 is TGCAGTTGCAGGTTCTACTATAGCTACACCTTC. Translated: CSCRFYYSYTF.

This clonotype was recorded many times. This chain links TRBV7-8 with TRBJ2-3; TRBD2 agrees at 14 bases. Losses at the gene ends were 6 bases for V and 6 bases for J; bases not matched to a gene: 8. The CDR3 consists of 16 residues. Germline CDR1 SGHVS, CDR2 FQNEAQ. DNA of the CDR3: TGTGCCAGCAGACCTGGGACTAGCGGGAGAGTGGATACGCAGTATTTT. Amino acids: CASRPGTSGRVDTQYF.

This clonotype was observed many times. The chain couples TRBV27 to TRBJ2-3; D gene ambiguous. V lost 7 bases to trimming and J lost 3 bases, with 11 bases between them. The CDR3 is 13 amino acids. CDR1 MNHEY and CDR2 SMNVEV come from the germline V gene (reference sequence). CDR3 region: CASTRQSTDTQYF. In nucleotides, the CDR3 is TGTGCCAGCACTCGGCAGTCGACAGATACGCAGTATTTT.

This clonotype was counted at least ten times. The chain has TRBV12-3 or TRBV12-4 and TRBJ1-3; no clear D. The CDR3 has 14 amino acids. The germline V and J ends were trimmed by 1 base and 0 bases, with 4 bases remaining between them. CDR3 nucleotides: TGTGCCAGCAGTTTAGTCAGCTCTGGAAACACCATATATTTT. Protein: CASSLVSSGNTIYF.

This clonotype was seen a handful of times. The rearrangement links TRBV7-8 to TRBJ2-6; the D is unclear. Germline V gene data show CDR1 as SGHVS and CDR2 as FQNEAQ. The CDR3 spans 15 residues. V lost 1 base and J lost 0, with 4 bases in between. DNA for the CDR3: TGTGCCAGCAGCTTAGTTCTCTCTGGGGCCAACGTCCTGACTTTC. Its translation is CASSLVLSGANVLTF.

This rearrangement joins TRBV4-3 to TRBJ2-4; D remains unclear. Germline V gene lookup returns CDR1 LGHNA and CDR2 YSLEER. V was clipped by 1 base and J by 5 bases, with 6 bases between them. The CDR3 runs 13 residues. The CDR3 DNA reads as TGCGCCAGCAGCCAAGCTACCGAAAACATTCAGTACTTC. This sequence encodes CASSQATENIQYF.

The V call is TRBV20-1, the J call TRBJ2-3; D unresolved. The CDR3 has 12 residues. Trimming shortened V by 3 bases and J by 4 bases, and 8 bases separated the two germline ends. The germline CDR1 and CDR2 sequences are DFQATT and SNEGSKA (reference sequence). CDR3 region: CSASLGPDTQYF. The CDR3 coding sequence is TGCAGTGCTAGTCTAGGCCCAGATACGCAGTATTTT.

The rearrangement joins TRBV28 to TRBJ2-2; 8 nucleotides match TRBD1. Germline CDR1 reads MDHEN; CDR2 reads SYDVKM. V shed 6 bases, J shed 5 bases, and the junction held 5 bases outside the gene matches. This CDR3 comprises 14 residues. The CDR3 DNA follows: TGTGCCAGCAGGGACAGGGAATTAACCGGGGAGCTGTTTTTT. It translates to CASRDRELTGELFF.

This clonotype turned up a few times. The genes are TRBV7-2 and TRBJ2-3, with 10 bases identical to TRBD1. Losses at the gene ends were 5 bases for V and 1 base for J; bases not matched to a gene: 6. Per germline, CDR1 SGHTA and CDR2 FQGNSA. CDR3 length: 16 residues. CDR3 protein: CASSQGGTGGTDTQYF. The CDR3 coding sequence is TGTGCCAGCAGCCAAGGAGGGACAGGGGGCACAGATACGCAGTATTTT.

This clonotype was found many times. J is TRBJ1-2 and V is TRBV20-1; D unclear. Between the trimmed V and J ends, which lost 3 bases and 2 bases, there was a span of 7 bases. The CDR3 length is 12 residues. Germline CDR1 reads DFQATT; CDR2 reads SNEGSKA (reference sequence). The CDR3 nucleotides read TGCAGTGCTAGCTGGGGAAACTATGGCTACACCTTC. Translated: CSASWGNYGYTF.

This clonotype was observed a handful of times. The V gene is TRBV7-3, the J gene TRBJ2-2; D gene ambiguous. Germline V gene lookup returns CDR1 SGHTA and CDR2 FQGTGA. Trimming removed 3 bases at V and 3 bases at J, with 8 bases between. There are 14 residues in the CDR3. The CDR3 DNA sequence: TGTGCCAGCAGCTTGGATCGGGACACCGGGGAGCTGTTTTTT. It codes for CASSLDRDTGELFF. The variable domain in full, with the rest retrieved from reference TRBV7-3 and TRBJ2-2, is GAGVSQTPSNKVTEKGKYVELRCDPISGHTALYWYRQSLGQGPEFLIYFQGTGAADDSGLPNDRFFAVRPEGSVSTLKIQRTERGDSAVYLCASSLDRDTGELFFGEGSRLTVL.

This clonotype was seen many times. The chain joins TRBV28 to TRBJ2-7; D not resolved. The CDR3 loop spans 11 amino acids. V gave up 8 bases and J gave up 3 bases, with 8 bases separating them. The V gene's germline CDR1 is MDHEN and CDR2 SYDVKM. CDR3 DNA sequence: TGTGCCAGCTCGAAGGGCTACGAGCAGTACTTC. Its protein product is CASSKGYEQYF.

The chain uses TRBV20-1 and TRBJ2-4; 7 positions match TRBD1. Germline V gene sequence: CDR1 DFQATT, CDR2 SNEGSKA (reference sequence). V gave up 5 bases and J gave up 2 bases; unmatched junction bases: 9. This CDR3 region has 15 residues. The CDR3 loop reads CSAGLRQGPKNIQYF. Here the CDR3 DNA reads TGCAGTGCTGGACTTAGACAGGGCCCCAAAAACATTCAGTACTTC.

The genes are TRBV24-1 and TRBJ2-1; 7 bases match TRBD1. The CDR3 spans 14 residues. Looked up from germline, CDR1 is KGHDR and CDR2 is SFDVKD. The junction had 4 bases not matched to a gene; V was cut back by 4 bases and J by 5 bases. The CDR3 nucleotides are TGTGCCACCAGTGACCCGGGACAGAACAATGAGCAGTTCTTC. Amino acids: CATSDPGQNNEQFF.

Here the CDR3 DNA reads TGTGCCAGCAGTTCCCGTATGGGAGATGGCACAGATACGCAGTATTTT. This codes for CASSSRMGDGTDTQYF. This chain uses TRBV6-6 with TRBJ2-3; perhaps TRBD2 as D (5 bases). CDR1 is MNHNY, CDR2 SVGAGI, per germline (reference sequence). The CDR3 covers 16 residues. Between the trimmed V and J ends, which lost 4 bases and 1 base, there was a span of 15 bases.